This T cell receptor beta chain was captured by sequencing in a study of cytomegalovirus exposure and HLA in healthy donors. At the level of the study: When 350 to 500 donors were genotyped, roughly 78% of them were found to fall in the Caucasian-associated ancestry cluster.

Germline CDR1 is SGHDT and CDR2 is YYEEEE. The CDR3 runs 14 residues. On this clone itself: As yet, its antigen is unknown. The germline gene is not matched at one end of the junction; a read error may be the cause. Other nucleotide sequences in the sample specify the same CDR3.

The study, taken as a whole, reports: Because they were indistinguishable, some V segments, including TRBV6-2 and TRBV6-3, were excluded.

Researchers ran the PCR with 60 Vbeta and 13 Jbeta primers. Sequencing used immunoSEQ multiplex PCR; TCRdb keeps in-frame clones, though not all of them. The table has more than 110,000 clones, about 80% seen once. This TCR was recovered from a man between 18 and 29 years old in good health and CMV-seronegative. Sequencing was done on a sample of PBMCs. This chain uses TRBV5-6 with TRBJ1-6, with 10 nucleotides matching TRBD1. CDR3: CASSPDRGNSPLHF. DNA for the CDR3: TGTGCCAGCAGCCCGGACAGGGGGAATTCCCCCCTCCACTTT.